This T cell receptor beta chain originates from a study of blood T cell repertoires in COVID-19. Only in-frame clones appear in the TCRdb table, and some are missing; sequencing was by immunoSEQ multiplex PCR. The table lists over 55,000 clones, about 90% of them singletons. This clone appeared a single time. Input material: peripheral blood. The receptor's source is a human donor in a cohort sampled during active COVID-19.

CDR3 loop: CSVELQGDGANVLTF. The CDR3 coding sequence is TGCAGCGTTGAACTCCAGGGGGATGGGGCCAACGTCCTGACTTTC. V gene TRBV29-1 combines with J gene TRBJ2-6; 7 nucleotides align to TRBD1. In germline, CDR1 is SQVTM, CDR2 ANQGSEA. The CDR3 contains 15 residues. V lost 2 bases and J lost 3; bases outside the gene matches: 4. Variable domain in full (rest from reference TRBV29-1 and TRBJ2-6): SAVISQKPSRDICQRGTSLTIQCQVDSQVTMMFWYRQQPGQSLTLIATANQGSEATYESGFVIDKFPISRPNLTFSTLTVSNMSPEDSSIYLCSVELQGDGANVLTFGAGSRLTVL.